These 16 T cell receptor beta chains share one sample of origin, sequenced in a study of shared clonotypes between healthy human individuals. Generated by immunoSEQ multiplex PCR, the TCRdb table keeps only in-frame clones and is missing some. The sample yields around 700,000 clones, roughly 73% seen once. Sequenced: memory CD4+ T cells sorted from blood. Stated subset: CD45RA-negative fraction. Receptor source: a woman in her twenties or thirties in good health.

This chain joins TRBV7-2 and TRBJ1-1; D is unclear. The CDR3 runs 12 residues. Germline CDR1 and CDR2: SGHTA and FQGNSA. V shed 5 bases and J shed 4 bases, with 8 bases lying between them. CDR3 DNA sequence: TGTGCCAGCAGCAGGGATTTCACTGAAGCTTTCTTT. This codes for CASSRDFTEAFF.

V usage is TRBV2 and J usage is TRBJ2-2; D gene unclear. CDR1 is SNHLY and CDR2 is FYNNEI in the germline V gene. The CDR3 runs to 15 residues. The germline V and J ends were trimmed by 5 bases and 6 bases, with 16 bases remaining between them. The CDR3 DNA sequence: TGTGCCAGCAGTCAGTTCGTGGCTACACCCGGGGAGCTGTTTTTT. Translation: CASSQFVATPGELFF.

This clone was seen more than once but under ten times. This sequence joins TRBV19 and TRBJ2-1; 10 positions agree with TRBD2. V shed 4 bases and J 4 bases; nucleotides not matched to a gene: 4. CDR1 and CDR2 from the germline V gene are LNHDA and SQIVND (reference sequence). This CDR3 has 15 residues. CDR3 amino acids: CASSTLAGIYNEQFF. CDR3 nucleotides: TGTGCCAGTAGTACACTAGCGGGGATATACAATGAGCAGTTCTTC.

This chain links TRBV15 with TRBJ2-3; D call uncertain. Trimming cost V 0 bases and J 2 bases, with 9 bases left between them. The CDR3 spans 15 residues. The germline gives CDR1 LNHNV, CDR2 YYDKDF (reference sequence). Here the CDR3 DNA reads TGTGCCACCAGCAGAGATAACCAGCCCACAGATACGCAGTATTTT. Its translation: CATSRDNQPTDTQYF. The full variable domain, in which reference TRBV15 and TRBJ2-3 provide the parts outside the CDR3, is DAMVIQNPRYQVTQFGKPVTLSCSQTLNHNVMYWYQQKSSQAPKLLFHYYDKDFNNEADTPDNFQSRRPNTSFCFLDIRSPGLGDTAMYLCATSRDNQPTDTQYFGPGTRLTVL.

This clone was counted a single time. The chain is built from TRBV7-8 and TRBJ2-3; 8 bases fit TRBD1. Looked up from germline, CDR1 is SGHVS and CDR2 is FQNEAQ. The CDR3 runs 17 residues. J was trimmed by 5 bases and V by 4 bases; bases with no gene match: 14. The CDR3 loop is CASSSKTGRGTGDTQYF. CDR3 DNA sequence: TGTGCCAGCAGCTCCAAGACGGGACGTGGGACAGGAGATACGCAGTATTTT.

This CDR3 reads CASSYFGGADTQYF. CDR3 in DNA: TGTGCCAGCAGTTATTTTGGGGGGGCAGATACGCAGTATTTT. This chain links TRBV6-6 with TRBJ2-3; TRBD2 agrees at 7 bases. The length of the CDR3 is 14 residues. J gave up 4 bases and V 3 bases, and 4 bases lay outside the gene matches. CDR1 is MNHNY, CDR2 SVGAGI, per germline (reference sequence).

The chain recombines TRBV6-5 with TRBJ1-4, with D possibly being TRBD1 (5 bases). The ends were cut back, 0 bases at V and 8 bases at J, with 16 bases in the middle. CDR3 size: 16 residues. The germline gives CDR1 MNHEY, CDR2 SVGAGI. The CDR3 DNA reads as TGTGCCAGCAGTTACTCGGAGGGACGGCTTAGGGAAAAACTGTTTTTT. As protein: CASSYSEGRLREKLFF.

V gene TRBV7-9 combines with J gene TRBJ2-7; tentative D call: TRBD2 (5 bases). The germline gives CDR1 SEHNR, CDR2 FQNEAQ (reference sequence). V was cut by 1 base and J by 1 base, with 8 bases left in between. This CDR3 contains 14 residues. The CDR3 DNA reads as TGTGCCAGCAGCTTAGTTGGGGAGTCCTACGAGCAGTACTTC. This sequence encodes CASSLVGESYEQYF.

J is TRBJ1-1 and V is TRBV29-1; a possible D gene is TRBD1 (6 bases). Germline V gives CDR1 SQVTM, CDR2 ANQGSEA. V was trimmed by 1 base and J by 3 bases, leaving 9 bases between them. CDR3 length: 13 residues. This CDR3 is CSVEGTEYTEAFF. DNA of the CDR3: TGCAGCGTTGAAGGGACAGAATACACTGAAGCTTTCTTT.

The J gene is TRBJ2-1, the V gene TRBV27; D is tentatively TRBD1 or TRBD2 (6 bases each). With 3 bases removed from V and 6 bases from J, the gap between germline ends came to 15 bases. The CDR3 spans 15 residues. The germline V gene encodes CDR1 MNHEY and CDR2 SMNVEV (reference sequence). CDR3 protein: CASSFGGPKFNEQFF. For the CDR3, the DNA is TGTGCCAGCAGTTTCGGGGGCCCCAAATTCAATGAGCAGTTCTTC.

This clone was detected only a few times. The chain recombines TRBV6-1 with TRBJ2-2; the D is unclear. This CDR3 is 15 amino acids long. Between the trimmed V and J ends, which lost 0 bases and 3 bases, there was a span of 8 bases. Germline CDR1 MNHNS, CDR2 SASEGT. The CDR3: CASSEATRYTGELFF. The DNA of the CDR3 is TGTGCCAGCAGTGAAGCCACCAGGTACACCGGGGAGCTGTTTTTT.

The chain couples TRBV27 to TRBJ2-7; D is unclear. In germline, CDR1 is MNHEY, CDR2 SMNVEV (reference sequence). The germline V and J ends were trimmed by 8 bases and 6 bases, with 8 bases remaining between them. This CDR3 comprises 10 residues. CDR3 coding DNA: TGTGCCAGCGGATTAGGCGAGCAGTACTTC. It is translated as CASGLGEQYF.

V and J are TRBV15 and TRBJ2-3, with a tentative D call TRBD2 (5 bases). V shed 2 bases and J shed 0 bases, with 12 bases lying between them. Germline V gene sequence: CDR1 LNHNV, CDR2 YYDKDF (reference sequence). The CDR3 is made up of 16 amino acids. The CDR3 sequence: CATSRSRSGSTDTQYF. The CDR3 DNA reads TGTGCCACCAGCAGATCCCGAAGCGGAAGCACAGATACGCAGTATTTT.

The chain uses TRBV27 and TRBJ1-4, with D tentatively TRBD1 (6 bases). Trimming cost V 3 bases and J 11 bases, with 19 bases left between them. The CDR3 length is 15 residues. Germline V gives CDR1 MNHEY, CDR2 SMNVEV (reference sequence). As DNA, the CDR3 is TGTGCCAGCAGTTTGGGGGGGCAGGTCAACGGGAAACTGTTTTTT. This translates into CASSLGGQVNGKLFF.

The chain's CDR3 is CASRLAGDETQYF. CDR3 nucleotide sequence: TGTGCCAGCAGACTAGCGGGAGACGAGACCCAGTACTTC. The gene calls are TRBV6-6 and TRBJ2-5; TRBD2 agrees at 11 bases. From germline, CDR1 is MNHNY and CDR2 SVGAGI (reference sequence). The CDR3 sequence is 13 residues long. Trimming at V came to 6 bases and at J to 5 bases, leaving 2 bases not matched to a gene.

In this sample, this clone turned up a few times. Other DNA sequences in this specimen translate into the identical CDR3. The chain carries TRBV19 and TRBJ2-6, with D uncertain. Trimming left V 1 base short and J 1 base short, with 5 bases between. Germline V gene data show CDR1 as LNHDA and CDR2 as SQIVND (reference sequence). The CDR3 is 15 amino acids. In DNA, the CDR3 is TGTGCCAGTAGTATAGGCCAGTCTGGGGCCAACGTCCTGACTTTC. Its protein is CASSIGQSGANVLTF.